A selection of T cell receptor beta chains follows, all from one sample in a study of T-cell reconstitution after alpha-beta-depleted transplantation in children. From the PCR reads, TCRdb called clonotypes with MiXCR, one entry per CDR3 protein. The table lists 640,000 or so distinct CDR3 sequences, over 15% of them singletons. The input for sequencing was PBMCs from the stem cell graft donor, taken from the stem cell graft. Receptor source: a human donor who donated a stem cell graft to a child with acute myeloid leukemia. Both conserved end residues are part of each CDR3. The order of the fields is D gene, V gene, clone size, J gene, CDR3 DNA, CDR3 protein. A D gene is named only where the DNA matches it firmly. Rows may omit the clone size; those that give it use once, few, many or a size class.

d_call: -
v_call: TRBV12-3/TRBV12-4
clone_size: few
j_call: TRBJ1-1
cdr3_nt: TGTGCCAGCAGTTCACCGGCCCGGGGGATGAACACTGAAGCTTTCTTT
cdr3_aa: CASSSPARGMNTEAFF

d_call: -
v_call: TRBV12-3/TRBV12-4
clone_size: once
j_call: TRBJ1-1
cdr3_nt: TGTGCCAGCAGTCTGATGAACACTCAAGCTTTCTTT
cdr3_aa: CASSLMNTQAFF

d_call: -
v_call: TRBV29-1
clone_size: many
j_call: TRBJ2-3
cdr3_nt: TGCAGCGTAGCAGGGACAAGGGGCACAGATACGCAGTATTTT
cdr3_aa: CSVAGTRGTDTQYF

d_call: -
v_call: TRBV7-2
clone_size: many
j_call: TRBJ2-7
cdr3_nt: TGTGCCAGCAGCTTCCCGGGAACCGAGCAGTACTTC
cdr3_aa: CASSFPGTEQYF

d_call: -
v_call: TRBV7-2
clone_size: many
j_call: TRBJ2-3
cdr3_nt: TGTGCCAGCAGCTTAGGCCCGCGTACGGATACGCAGTATTTT
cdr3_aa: CASSLGPRTDTQYF

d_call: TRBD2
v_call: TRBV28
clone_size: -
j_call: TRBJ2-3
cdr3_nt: TGTGCCAGCAAAACGGGGGGGGGAGCAGATACGCAGTATTTT
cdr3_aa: CASKTGGGADTQYF

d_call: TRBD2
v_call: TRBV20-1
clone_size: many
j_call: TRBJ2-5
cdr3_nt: TGCAGTGCTAGACTTGGACTAGCGGGGGGGCCTGTTGGTAGAGAGACCCAGTACTTC
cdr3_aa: CSARLGLAGGPVGRETQYF

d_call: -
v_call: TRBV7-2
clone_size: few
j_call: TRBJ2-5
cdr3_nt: TGTGCCAGCAGCTTATTAACCGCAGAGACCCAGTACTTC
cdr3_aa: CASSLLTAETQYF

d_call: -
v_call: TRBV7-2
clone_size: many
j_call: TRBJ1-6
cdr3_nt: TGTGCCAGCAGCCCTTCCGGGAGAGCAACTTCACCCCTCCACTTT
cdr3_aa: CASSPSGRATSPLHF

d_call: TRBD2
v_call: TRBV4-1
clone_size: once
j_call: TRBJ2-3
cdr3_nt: TGCGCCAGCAGCCAAGCGAGCGGGGGGATAGATACGCAGTATTTT
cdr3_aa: CASSQASGGIDTQYF

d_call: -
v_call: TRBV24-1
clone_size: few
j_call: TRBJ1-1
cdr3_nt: TGTGCCACCAGTATGGGCCGAGAAGCTTTCTTT
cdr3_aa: CATSMGREAFF

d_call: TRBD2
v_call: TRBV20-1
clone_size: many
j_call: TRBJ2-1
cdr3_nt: TGCAGTGCCACGCGGGGGGGAAGCTACAATGAGCAGTTCTTC
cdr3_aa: CSATRGGSYNEQFF

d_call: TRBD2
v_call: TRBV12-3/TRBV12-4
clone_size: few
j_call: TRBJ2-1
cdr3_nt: TGTGCCAGCAGTTTTTTGGCGGGGGATCCCAATGAGCAGTTCTTC
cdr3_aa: CASSFLAGDPNEQFF

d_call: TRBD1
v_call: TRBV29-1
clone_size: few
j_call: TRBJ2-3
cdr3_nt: TGCAGCGTCAAGGGGGCGCAGATAGATACGCAGTATTTT
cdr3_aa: CSVKGAQIDTQYF

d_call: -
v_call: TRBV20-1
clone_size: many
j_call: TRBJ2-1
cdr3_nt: TGCAGTGCCTACCGCGGGGACTCACGGAATGAGCAGTTCTTC
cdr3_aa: CSAYRGDSRNEQFF

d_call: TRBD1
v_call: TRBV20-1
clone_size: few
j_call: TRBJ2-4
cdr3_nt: TGCAGTGCAGTGAGACCGGGACAGGAAAACATTCAGTACTTC
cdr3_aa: CSAVRPGQENIQYF